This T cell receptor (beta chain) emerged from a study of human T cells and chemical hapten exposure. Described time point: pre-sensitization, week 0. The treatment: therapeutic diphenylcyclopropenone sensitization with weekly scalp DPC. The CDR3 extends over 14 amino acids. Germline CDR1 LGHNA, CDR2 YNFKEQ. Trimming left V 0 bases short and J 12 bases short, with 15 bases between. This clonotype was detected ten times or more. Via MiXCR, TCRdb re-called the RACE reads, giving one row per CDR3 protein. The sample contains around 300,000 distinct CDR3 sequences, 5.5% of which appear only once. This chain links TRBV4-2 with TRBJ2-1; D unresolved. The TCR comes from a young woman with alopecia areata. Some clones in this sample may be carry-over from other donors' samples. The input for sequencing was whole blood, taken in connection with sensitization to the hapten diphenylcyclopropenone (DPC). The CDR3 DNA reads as TGTGCCAGCAGCCAAGATCCGACTCTTATAGGGCAGTTCTTC. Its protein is CASSQDPTLIGQFF.